This TCR beta chain stems from a study of blood T cell repertoires in COVID-19. Across the whole study: The cDNA or gDNA used as material had been derived from T cells, B-cell-depleted T cells, or PBMCs.

The J segment lost 0 bases and the V segment lost 3 bases, leaving 8 bases of the junction unmatched. The CDR3 extends over 17 amino acids. Germline values: CDR1 LNHDA, CDR2 SQIVND (reference sequence). Judged by abundance, this clone is medium-sized (0.01 to 0.1%). Clones were sequenced by immunoSEQ multiplex PCR, and TCRdb holds only the in-frame ones, with some missing. The repertoire has 70,000 or so clones, around three quarters of them found once; the top ten carry 35%. Sequenced: peripheral blood. The clonotype comes from a woman in her seventies with acute or convalescent COVID-19. The gene calls are TRBV19 and TRBJ2-7, with 10 positions matching TRBD1. CDR3 sequence: CASSIYLGQGPSYEQYF. Written as DNA, the CDR3 is TGTGCCAGTAGTATTTATCTGGGACAGGGGCCCTCCTACGAGCAGTACTTC.